The subject of this entry is one T cell receptor (beta chain). Its cognate antigen is unknown. What was sequenced were expressed TCRB transcripts, since all of the isolated RNA had been reverse transcribed. The method was immunoSEQ multiplex PCR; TCRdb's version includes in-frame clones alone and lacks a portion of them. Of 130,000 to 150,000 clones in the sample, roughly a tenth are singletons; the top ten hold 0.6% to 0.85%. This record comes from a study of beta chain features in type 1 diabetes. The study, taken as a whole, reports: Sequencing used cDNA, and cells with high TCR expression could therefore be over-represented. More deletions and fewer insertions at VDJ junctions were found in patients with type 1 diabetes. These data did not resolve whether HLA type affects TCRB rearrangement. Shorter templates may be favored by PCR, equally so in patients and controls.

The CDR3 is 14 residues long. With 8 bases clipped from V and 9 bases from J, the junction kept 12 bases outside the gene matches. Germline V gene data show CDR1 as MNHEY and CDR2 as SMNVEV (reference sequence). The sequencing input was central memory CD4+ T cells from blood. This sequence joins TRBV27 and TRBJ2-3, with TRBD2 identical over 9 bases. This TCR was recovered from a man aged 18 to 30 in good health. The CDR3 reads CASGQDSGGSTQYF. The CDR3 nucleotides are TGTGCCAGCGGACAGGATAGCGGGGGTTCGACGCAGTATTTT.